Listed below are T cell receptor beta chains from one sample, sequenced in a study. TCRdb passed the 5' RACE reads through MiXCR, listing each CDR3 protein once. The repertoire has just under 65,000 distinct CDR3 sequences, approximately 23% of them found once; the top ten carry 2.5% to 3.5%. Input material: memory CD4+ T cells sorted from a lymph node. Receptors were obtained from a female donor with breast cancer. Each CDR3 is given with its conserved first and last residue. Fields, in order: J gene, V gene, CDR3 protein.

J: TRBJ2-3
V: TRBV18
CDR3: CASSSAGTSGKYTQYF

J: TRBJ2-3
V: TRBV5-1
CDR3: CASGDLSTDTQYF

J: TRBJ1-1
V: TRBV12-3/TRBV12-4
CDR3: CASRGQGRAFF

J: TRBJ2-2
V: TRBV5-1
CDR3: CASSLGQRNTGELFF

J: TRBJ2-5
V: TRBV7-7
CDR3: CASSSQGQEETQYF

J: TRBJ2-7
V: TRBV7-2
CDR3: CASSSGKHKQYF

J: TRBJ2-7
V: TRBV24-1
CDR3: CAPGWWGRSYEQYF

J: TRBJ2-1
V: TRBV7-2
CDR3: CASSFLAGGAYNEQFF

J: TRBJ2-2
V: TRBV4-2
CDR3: CASHQREGTGELVF

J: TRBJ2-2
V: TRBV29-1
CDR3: CSVGASAGSTGELFF

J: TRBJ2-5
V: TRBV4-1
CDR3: CASSRSLVGGEETQYF

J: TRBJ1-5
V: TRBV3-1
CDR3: CASSQDAGSSNQPQHF

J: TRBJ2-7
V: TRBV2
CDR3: CASSASRDRTYEQYF

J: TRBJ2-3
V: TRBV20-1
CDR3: CSALDSADTQYF

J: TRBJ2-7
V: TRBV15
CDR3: CATSRVGVLGYEQYF

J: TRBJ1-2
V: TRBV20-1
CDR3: CSARDLTSLHYGYTF

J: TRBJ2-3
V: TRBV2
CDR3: CASIDRSTDTQYF

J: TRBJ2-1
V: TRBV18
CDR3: CASSPRSSGTDNEQFF

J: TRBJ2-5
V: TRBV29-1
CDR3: CSVRQGEQETQYF

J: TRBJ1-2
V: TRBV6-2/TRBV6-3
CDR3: CASSWASYGYTF

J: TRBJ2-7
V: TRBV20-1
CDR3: CSARDQSGGHYEQYF

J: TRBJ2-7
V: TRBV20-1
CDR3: CSAEALRQISYEQYF

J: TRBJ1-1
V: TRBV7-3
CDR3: CASSSHPGQNTEAFF

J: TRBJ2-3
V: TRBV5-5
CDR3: CASRLPSGTAQYF

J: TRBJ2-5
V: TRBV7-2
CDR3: CASRRGRQETQYF

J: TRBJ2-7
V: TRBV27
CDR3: CASEGWAVYEQYF

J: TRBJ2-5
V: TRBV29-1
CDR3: CSVDASGVQETQYF

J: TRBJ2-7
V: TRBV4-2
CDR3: CASSLETGEGEQYF

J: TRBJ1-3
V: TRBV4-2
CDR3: CASSQDQQGRDTIYF

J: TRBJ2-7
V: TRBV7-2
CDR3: CASSLGGAGSREQYF

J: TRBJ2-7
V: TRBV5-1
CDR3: CASSSTGFSGGSYEQYF

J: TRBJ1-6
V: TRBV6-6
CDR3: CASSEQGEGSPLHF

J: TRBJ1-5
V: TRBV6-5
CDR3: CASSGAGQNQPQHF

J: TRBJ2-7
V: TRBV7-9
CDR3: CASSLAAYSYEQYF

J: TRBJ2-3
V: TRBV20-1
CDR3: CSARYGGTDTQYF

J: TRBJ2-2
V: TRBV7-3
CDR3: CASSLDRAGGLFF

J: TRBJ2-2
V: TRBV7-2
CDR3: CASSLEFSGFTGELFF

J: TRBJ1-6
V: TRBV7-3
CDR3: CASSRRDRESPLHF

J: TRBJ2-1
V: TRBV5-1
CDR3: CASMVGLSNEQFF

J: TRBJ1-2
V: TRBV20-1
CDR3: CSAREPIAGSGYTF

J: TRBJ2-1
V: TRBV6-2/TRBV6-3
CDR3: CASRLGLAVYNEQFF